These 29 T cell receptor beta chains share one sample of origin, sequenced in a study of T cell responses to AZD1222 COVID-19 vaccine. The protocol was immunoSEQ multiplex PCR, while the TCRdb copy is restricted to in-frame clones and leaves out a portion. The table has more than 120,000 clones, roughly 88% seen once. The material sequenced was peripheral blood, taken 28 days after the second dose of the MenACWY control vaccine. The source is an adult who received the MenACWY meningococcal vaccine as a control.

The chain links TRBV10-3 to TRBJ2-2; D possibly uses TRBD1 or TRBD2 (5 bases each). V dropped 4 bases and J dropped 1 base, with 10 bases sitting between them. CDR1 and CDR2 (germline): ENHRY, SYGVKD. CDR3 length: 15 residues. The CDR3 coding sequence is TGTGCCATCAGTGGAGGGGTCCTGAACACCGGGGAGCTGTTTTTT. Amino acid sequence: CAISGGVLNTGELFF.

V gene TRBV18 combines with J gene TRBJ2-7; D is unclear. The V gene's germline CDR1 is KGHSH and CDR2 LQKENI. Deletions cut 3 bases from V and 2 bases from J, with 11 bases between. The CDR3 covers 14 residues. This chain's CDR3 is CASSPAVAAYEQYF. Written as DNA, the CDR3 is TGTGCCAGCTCACCGGCAGTCGCGGCCTACGAGCAGTACTTC.

This sequence joins TRBV6-4 and TRBJ2-7; the match to TRBD2 covers 12 bases. Germline values: CDR1 MRHNA, CDR2 SNTAGT. The V gene end was trimmed by 3 bases and the J gene end by 2 bases; junction bases not matched to a gene: 2. The CDR3 contains 15 residues. CDR3 loop: CASSEGTSGPYEQYF. Here the CDR3 DNA reads TGTGCCAGCAGTGAGGGGACTAGCGGGCCCTACGAGCAGTACTTC.

This clone was seen only a few times. Distinct nucleotide sequences in the sample also encode this CDR3. The chain uses TRBV30 and TRBJ1-3; D ambiguous. Germline CDR1 reads GTSNPN; CDR2 reads SVGIG (reference sequence). The CDR3 is 13 residues long. Trimming stripped 3 bases from V and 1 base from J, with 7 bases between. CDR3 DNA sequence: TGTGCCTGGAGGACGGGGTCTGGAAACACCATATATTTT. The encoded protein is CAWRTGSGNTIYF.

V is TRBV30 and J is TRBJ2-7; TRBD2 agrees at 7 bases. Germline values: CDR1 GTSNPN, CDR2 SVGIG (reference sequence). CDR3 length: 15 amino acids. V lost 0 bases and J lost 2; bases outside the gene matches: 7. In DNA form, the CDR3 reads TGTGCCTGGAGTGTAATTCCTAGCGGAACCTACGAGCAGTACTTC. Amino acid sequence: CAWSVIPSGTYEQYF. Filled out from reference TRBV30 and TRBJ2-7, the complete variable domain reads SQTIHQWPATLVQPVGSPLSLECTVEGTSNPNLYWYRQAAGRGLQLLFYSVGIGQISSEVPQNLSASRPQDRQFILSSKKLLLSDSGFYLCAWSVIPSGTYEQYFGPGTRLTVT.

This rearrangement joins TRBV6-5 to TRBJ2-7, with 7 bases fitting TRBD1. The J segment lost 3 bases and the V segment lost 7 bases, leaving 6 bases of the junction unmatched. Germline V lookup: CDR1 MNHEY, CDR2 SVGAGI. This CDR3 has 13 residues. The DNA of the CDR3 is TGTGCCAGCACAAAACAGGGGCTCTACGAGCAGTACTTC. Translation gives CASTKQGLYEQYF.

J is TRBJ1-5 and V is TRBV6-2 or TRBV6-3; D is uncertain. Per germline, CDR1 MNHEY and CDR2 SVGEGT. This CDR3 region has 16 residues. Trimming took 2 bases from V and 3 from J, leaving 14 bases between them. CDR3 coding DNA: TGTGCCAGCAGTTACGACGCACTAACTTACAATCAGCCCCAGCATTTT. As protein: CASSYDALTYNQPQHF.

V is TRBV6-5 and J is TRBJ1-1; D unclear. The V end was cut by 2 bases, the J end by 7 bases, with 8 bases between. CDR1 MNHEY and CDR2 SVGAGI come from the germline V gene. The CDR3 extends over 12 amino acids. The chain's CDR3 is CASSYDGSEAFF. The CDR3, as DNA: TGTGCCAGCAGTTACGACGGCAGTGAAGCTTTCTTT.

The genes are TRBV27 and TRBJ1-4; TRBD1 is a possible D gene (5 bases). The germline gives CDR1 MNHEY, CDR2 SMNVEV (reference sequence). V lost 2 bases and J 8 bases, leaving 15 bases between the germline ends. CDR3 length: 15 residues. The CDR3 spells CASSLRGAGDEKLFF. The CDR3 DNA sequence: TGTGCCAGCAGTTTAAGGGGCGCTGGGGACGAAAAACTGTTTTTT.

In its sample, this clone was seen a few times. The J gene is TRBJ2-7, the V gene TRBV27; D is ambiguous. The V gene's germline CDR1 is MNHEY and CDR2 SMNVEV (reference sequence). This CDR3 region has 14 residues. Trimming shortened V by 7 bases and J by 0 bases, and 13 bases separated the two germline ends. The CDR3 sequence: CASKVYTSSYEQYF. The CDR3 bases are TGTGCCAGCAAGGTTTACACGAGCTCCTACGAGCAGTACTTC.

This rearrangement joins TRBV7-3 to TRBJ2-7, with 7 bases fitting TRBD1. The V and J ends lost 2 bases and 3 bases, in that order; junction bases with no gene match: 4. The CDR3 runs 14 residues. Per germline, CDR1 SGHTA and CDR2 FQGTGA. CDR3 nucleotides: TGTGCCAGCAGCTTACTTCCAGGGGGCTACGAGCAGTACTTC. Translation: CASSLLPGGYEQYF.

The chain is built from TRBV10-3 and TRBJ2-2; D is perhaps TRBD2 (5 bases). V lost 3 bases, J lost 5 bases, and 13 bases lay in between. Germline assignment: CDR1 ENHRY and CDR2 SYGVKD. The CDR3 is made up of 15 amino acids. CDR3 DNA: TGTGCCATCAGTGAAACTAGTTTATTGACCGGGGAGCTGTTTTTT. Its translation is CAISETSLLTGELFF.

V gene TRBV5-1 combines with J gene TRBJ2-7, with 8 bases identical to TRBD1. The V gene's germline CDR1 is SGHRS and CDR2 YFSETQ. This CDR3 is 16 amino acids long. The trim removed 2 bases at V and 0 bases at J, leaving 7 bases unmatched. The CDR3 here is CASSLDMDRASYEQYF. The CDR3 nucleotides read TGCGCCAGCAGCTTAGACATGGACAGGGCCTCCTACGAGCAGTACTTC.

Points on this clone: The junction departs from the called germline gene at one end, perhaps through a read error. The chain joins TRBV7-2 to TRBJ2-7; perhaps TRBD2 as D (5 bases). This CDR3 is built from 12 residues. CDR1 is SGHTA and CDR2 is FQGNSA in the germline V gene. This CDR3 is CASSLAPYEQYF. The CDR3, as DNA: TGTGCCAGCAGCCTAGCCCCCTACGAGCAGTACTTC. Full variable domain (remainder filled in from reference TRBV7-2 and TRBJ2-7): GAGVSQSPSNKVTEKGKDVELRCDPISGHTALYWYRQSLGQGLEFLIYFQGNSAPDKSGLPSDRFSAERTGGSVSTLTIQRTQQEDSAVYLCASSLAPYEQYFGPGTRLTVT.

The chain employs TRBV6-5 and TRBJ1-5; TRBD1 matches 7 bases. Germline CDR1 is MNHEY and CDR2 is SVGAGI. This CDR3 region has 15 residues. Losses at the gene ends were 5 bases for V and 4 bases for J; bases not matched to a gene: 8. The DNA for the CDR3 is TGTGCCAGCAGTCTTCCCGGGACAGAGAATCAGCCCCAGCATTTT. Protein: CASSLPGTENQPQHF.

The chain has TRBV19 and TRBJ2-2; possibly TRBD1 for D (6 bases). Between the trimmed V and J ends, which lost 2 bases and 5 bases, there was a span of 12 bases. Per the germline V gene, CDR1 is LNHDA and CDR2 is SQIVND (reference sequence). This CDR3 region has 15 residues. The CDR3 here is CASSISGHPTGELFF. CDR3 DNA sequence: TGTGCCAGTAGTATATCGGGACACCCAACCGGGGAGCTGTTTTTT.

The J gene is TRBJ1-4, the V gene TRBV6-1; D ambiguous. CDR3 size: 14 residues. V shed 9 bases and J shed 0 bases, with 11 bases lying between them. Germline CDR1 reads MNHNS; CDR2 reads SASEGT. CDR3 sequence: CASRSGATNEKLFF. The CDR3 DNA is TGTGCCAGTCGTTCCGGGGCAACTAATGAAAAACTGTTTTTT.

The V and J genes are TRBV11-3 and TRBJ2-2; TRBD1 aligns across 8 bases. The CDR3 is made up of 15 amino acids. In germline, CDR1 is SGHNT, CDR2 YENEEA. V was clipped by 4 bases and J by 5 bases; unmatched bases: 6. CDR3 sequence (DNA): TGTGCCAGCAGCTCGGGACAGGCGGGGACCGGGGAGCTGTTTTTT. Translating gives CASSSGQAGTGELFF.

This clone was observed a single time. This chain uses TRBV4-2 with TRBJ1-2; 7 bases are shared with TRBD1. The CDR3 runs to 15 residues. Per germline, CDR1 LGHNA and CDR2 YNFKEQ. Germline trimming cut 4 bases from V and 4 bases from J; bases unmatched to any gene: 9. CDR3 region: CASSPKGADGYGYTF. In nucleotides, the CDR3 is TGTGCCAGCAGCCCGAAGGGGGCCGACGGCTATGGCTACACCTTC.

The V call is TRBV6-5, the J call TRBJ2-1; D call uncertain. Germline lookup yields CDR1 MNHEY and CDR2 SVGAGI. The CDR3 contains 15 residues. V was shortened by 4 bases and J by 0 bases, with 10 bases between the two germline ends. Here the CDR3 DNA reads TGTGCCAGCAGTTCCGACCTGAGCTCCTACAATGAGCAGTTCTTC. It codes for CASSSDLSSYNEQFF.

The chain carries TRBV2 and TRBJ2-1; D is possibly TRBD1 or TRBD2 (5 bases each). V shed 8 bases and J shed 5 bases, with 13 bases lying between them. Germline loops: CDR1 SNHLY, CDR2 FYNNEI. CDR3 length: 13 amino acids. The CDR3 region is CASSGRQNNEQFF. In nucleotides, the CDR3 is TGTGCCAGCTCGGGACGTCAGAACAATGAGCAGTTCTTC.

The chain carries TRBV12-3 or TRBV12-4 and TRBJ1-2; D is ambiguous. CDR3 length: 12 residues. V gave up 3 bases and J gave up 4 bases, with 6 bases separating them. The CDR3 bases are TGTGCCAGCAGTTTGGGGTTCTATGGCTACACCTTC. Protein sequence: CASSLGFYGYTF.

The chain uses TRBV7-3 and TRBJ2-2, with 10 bases matching TRBD1. After removal of 4 bases from V and 2 bases from J, the junction contained 7 bases not matched to a gene. CDR1 and CDR2 from the germline V gene are SGHTA and FQGTGA. The CDR3 is 17 residues long. CDR3 in amino acids: CASSSPGTGDNTGELFF. As DNA, the CDR3 is TGTGCCAGCAGCTCTCCCGGGACAGGGGACAACACCGGGGAGCTGTTTTTT. Combining the CDR3 with reference TRBV7-3 and TRBJ2-2 gives the whole variable domain GAGVSQTPSNKVTEKGKYVELRCDPISGHTALYWYRQSLGQGPEFLIYFQGTGAADDSGLPNDRFFAVRPEGSVSTLKIQRTERGDSAVYLCASSSPGTGDNTGELFFGEGSRLTVL.

This chain joins TRBV6-2 or TRBV6-3 and TRBJ1-2; perhaps TRBD1 as D (5 bases). V was cut by 2 bases and J by 4 bases, with 14 bases left in between. CDR1 and CDR2 (germline): MNHEY, SVGEGT. CDR3 length equals 15 residues. As DNA, the CDR3 is TGTGCCAGCAGTTACGGTCAGGGAGGCAGCTATGGCTACACCTTC. It translates to CASSYGQGGSYGYTF.

The chain's CDR3 is CASSLAMIQETQYF. Written as DNA, the CDR3 is TGTGCCAGCAGCTTAGCAATGATCCAAGAGACCCAGTACTTC. The J gene is TRBJ2-5, the V gene TRBV7-2; D is undetermined. V shed 0 bases and J shed 1 base, with 6 bases lying between them. CDR1 is SGHTA, CDR2 FQGNSA, per germline. This CDR3 contains 14 residues.

The chain has TRBV9 and TRBJ2-7; 10 positions agree with TRBD2. The length of the CDR3 is 15 residues. Germline V gene lookup returns CDR1 SGDLS and CDR2 YYNGEE. J gave up 1 base and V 2 bases, and 3 bases lay outside the gene matches. CDR3 region: CASSVGLATSYEQYF. In DNA form, the CDR3 reads TGTGCCAGCAGCGTGGGACTAGCGACTTCCTACGAGCAGTACTTC.

The chain joins TRBV4-1 to TRBJ1-6; 8 bases are shared with TRBD1. After removal of 0 bases from V and 10 bases from J, the junction contained 11 bases not matched to a gene. This CDR3 has 17 amino acids. Germline CDR1 MGHRA, CDR2 YSYEKL. CDR3 in DNA: TGCGCCAGCAGCCAAGACGGTATGACAGGGGCAGGGTCACCCCTCCACTTT. Protein: CASSQDGMTGAGSPLHF.

The gene calls are TRBV7-2 and TRBJ1-2; no definite D call. V gave up 4 bases and J gave up 4 bases, with 10 bases separating them. This CDR3 region has 13 residues. The V gene's germline CDR1 is SGHTA and CDR2 FQGNSA. The CDR3 DNA reads TGTGCCAGCAGCTCCGATGTAACCTATGGCTACACCTTC. This encodes CASSSDVTYGYTF.

V usage is TRBV18 and J usage is TRBJ1-4; 7 nucleotides align to TRBD1. Germline V gene data show CDR1 as KGHSH and CDR2 as LQKENI. Germline trimming cut 3 bases from V and 2 bases from J; bases unmatched to any gene: 6. CDR3 size: 16 residues. CDR3 residues: CASSPYTGQTNEKLFF. DNA of the CDR3: TGTGCCAGCTCACCTTACACGGGACAGACTAATGAAAAACTGTTTTTT.